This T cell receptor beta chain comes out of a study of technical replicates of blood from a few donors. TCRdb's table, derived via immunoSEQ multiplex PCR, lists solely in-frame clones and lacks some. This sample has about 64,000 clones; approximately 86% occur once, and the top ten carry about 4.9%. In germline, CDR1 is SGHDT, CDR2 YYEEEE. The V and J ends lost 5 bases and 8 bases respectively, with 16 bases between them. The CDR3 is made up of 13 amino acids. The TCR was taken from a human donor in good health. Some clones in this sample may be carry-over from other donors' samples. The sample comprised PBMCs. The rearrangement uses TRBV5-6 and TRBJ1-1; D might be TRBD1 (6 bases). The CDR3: CASSNIGQSEAFF. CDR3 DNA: TGTGCCAGCAGTAATATCGGACAGTCAGAAGCTTTCTTT.